The 26 T cell receptor beta chains in this list originate from one sample, sequenced in a study of T cell responses to AZD1222 COVID-19 vaccine. Some clones are missing from TCRdb's copy, which holds only in-frame ones; the method was immunoSEQ multiplex PCR. The sample includes approximately 100,000 clones, less than 95% seen only once; the top ten take 6.5% to 10%. The source material was peripheral blood, sampled 28 days after the second AZD1222 dose. The receptors shown here come from an adult who received the AZD1222 COVID-19 vaccine.

This chain joins TRBV4-3 and TRBJ1-2, with D unclear. V was trimmed by 2 bases and J by 7 bases, leaving 8 bases between them. This CDR3 has 12 amino acids. Germline CDR1 is LGHNA and CDR2 is YSLEER. The CDR3 coding sequence is TGCGCCAGCAGCCAAAATGGCCGTGGCTACACCTTC. As protein: CASSQNGRGYTF.

This chain links TRBV5-6 with TRBJ2-7, with D unresolved. V lost 1 base to trimming and J lost 3 bases, with 11 bases between them. The CDR3 is 14 residues long. From germline, CDR1 is SGHDT and CDR2 YYEEEE. Here the CDR3 DNA reads TGTGCCAGCAGCTTGCCCCTTTTGGGCTACGAGCAGTACTTC. Residues: CASSLPLLGYEQYF. The whole variable domain, remainder taken from reference TRBV5-6 and TRBJ2-7, is DAGVTQSPTHLIKTRGQQVTLRCSPKSGHDTVSWYQQALGQGPQFIFQYYEEEERQRGNFPDRFSGHQFPNYSSELNVNALLLGDSALYLCASSLPLLGYEQYFGPGTRLTVT.

V is TRBV7-6 and J is TRBJ2-3; D is ambiguous. In germline, CDR1 is SGHVS, CDR2 FNYEAQ. The ends were cut back, 0 bases at V and 5 bases at J, with 18 bases in the middle. The CDR3 is 17 residues long. CDR3 DNA sequence: TGTGCCAGCAGCTTAGCGCCATGGAAGGACGAAGGAGATACGCAGTATTTT. Translating gives CASSLAPWKDEGDTQYF.

This chain connects TRBV4-1 to TRBJ1-1; the D gene is possibly TRBD1 (6 bases). The CDR3 runs 15 residues. V gave up 7 bases and J gave up 1 base, with 16 bases separating them. The germline V gene has CDR1 MGHRA and CDR2 YSYEKL. The CDR3 bases are TGCGCCAGCACTCCCCAGGACAGATCGAACACTGAAGCTTTCTTT. This translates into CASTPQDRSNTEAFF.

The chain carries TRBV5-1 and TRBJ2-2; 7 bases are a match to TRBD2. The CDR3 loop spans 15 amino acids. The ends lost 3 bases at V and 6 bases at J; junction bases unmatched: 8. The germline V gene has CDR1 SGHRS and CDR2 YFSETQ. CDR3: CASSWGGELPGELFF. In nucleotides, the CDR3 is TGCGCCAGCAGCTGGGGGGGAGAACTTCCCGGGGAGCTGTTTTTT.

This clone was seen once. J is TRBJ2-7 and V is TRBV24-1; 10 bases map to TRBD1. The trim removed 9 bases at V and 4 bases at J, leaving 8 bases unmatched. The CDR3 length is 14 residues. Germline V lookup: CDR1 KGHDR, CDR2 SFDVKD. The CDR3 spells CATSHRDRGYEQYF. Written as DNA, the CDR3 is TGTGCCACCTCCCACCGGGACAGGGGTTACGAGCAGTACTTC.

The V gene is TRBV5-5, the J gene TRBJ1-6; D may be TRBD1 (5 bases). CDR1 and CDR2 from the germline V gene are SGHKS and YYEKEE (reference sequence). The V end was cut by 0 bases, the J end by 7 bases, with 5 bases between. CDR3 length equals 13 residues. The CDR3: CASSLEGNSPLHF. The CDR3 region has the DNA TGTGCCAGCAGCTTGGAGGGGAATTCACCCCTCCACTTT.

This clone was detected a few times. The V gene is TRBV13, the J gene TRBJ1-6; 7 bases are shared with TRBD1. Germline CDR1 is PRHDT and CDR2 is FYEKMQ (reference sequence). The CDR3 runs 16 residues. The junction had 9 bases not matched to a gene; V was cut back by 3 bases and J by 7 bases. CDR3 loop: CASSFGTGTANSPLHF. CDR3 DNA sequence: TGTGCCAGCAGCTTTGGGACCGGGACAGCCAATTCACCCCTCCACTTT.

This clone has just one count. This chain joins TRBV3-1 (or the pseudogene TRBV3-2) and TRBJ2-7; D is ambiguous. In germline, CDR1 is LGHDT, CDR2 YNNKEL (reference sequence). The germline V and J ends were trimmed by 3 bases and 3 bases, with 9 bases remaining between them. The CDR3 covers 13 residues. CDR3 loop: CASSQSPRYEQYF. The DNA for the CDR3 is TGTGCCAGCAGCCAGTCCCCACGCTACGAGCAGTACTTC.

The sample holds one count of this clone. V and J are TRBV12-3 or TRBV12-4 and TRBJ1-2, with no clear D. This CDR3 has 12 residues. Trimming left V 3 bases short and J 4 bases short, with 6 bases between. The CDR3 here is CASSFRSYGYTF. DNA of the CDR3: TGTGCCAGCAGTTTTCGGAGCTATGGCTACACCTTC.

The V and J genes are TRBV5-1 and TRBJ1-1, with 9 bases that match TRBD1. Trimming took 4 bases from V and 6 from J; bases not matched to a gene: 7. This CDR3 is built from 14 residues. From germline, CDR1 is SGHRS and CDR2 YFSETQ. CDR3 nucleotides: TGCGCCAGCAGCGGGGGGACAGGGTCTCCTGAAGCTTTCTTT. This codes for CASSGGTGSPEAFF.

This chain joins TRBV10-3 and TRBJ2-6, with 10 bases matching TRBD1. The junction had 5 bases not matched to a gene; V was cut back by 3 bases and J by 0 bases. CDR3 length: 18 residues. Germline assignment: CDR1 ENHRY and CDR2 SYGVKD. CDR3 nucleotides: TGTGCCATCAGTGACCCGGGACAGGGGAGCTCTGGGGCCAACGTCCTGACTTTC. As protein: CAISDPGQGSSGANVLTF.

The rearrangement links TRBV7-2 to TRBJ1-5, with 8 bases fitting TRBD1. Looked up from germline, CDR1 is SGHTA and CDR2 is FQGNSA. The CDR3 loop spans 14 amino acids. The junction had 6 bases not matched to a gene; V was cut back by 5 bases and J by 6 bases. In nucleotides, the CDR3 is TGTGCCAGCAGCCCTGGACAGGGCCTTCAGCCCCAGCATTTT. It specifies CASSPGQGLQPQHF. The full variable domain, rest sourced from reference TRBV7-2 and TRBJ1-5, is GAGVSQSPSNKVTEKGKDVELRCDPISGHTALYWYRQSLGQGLEFLIYFQGNSAPDKSGLPSDRFSAERTGGSVSTLTIQRTQQEDSAVYLCASSPGQGLQPQHFGDGTRLSIL.

This rearrangement joins TRBV2 to TRBJ1-5; D is possibly TRBD1 (5 bases). CDR1 and CDR2 from the germline V gene are SNHLY and FYNNEI. V dropped 5 bases and J dropped 5 bases, with 13 bases sitting between them. This CDR3 region has 14 residues. Written as DNA, the CDR3 is TGTGCCAGCAGTTACACCAGGGTCTATCAGCCCCAGCATTTT. Amino acid sequence: CASSYTRVYQPQHF.

This chain connects TRBV11-3 to TRBJ2-5; D might be TRBD1 (6 bases). Germline V CDR1 and CDR2: SGHNT, YENEEA. This CDR3 is built from 13 residues. V lost 5 bases and J lost 7, with 14 bases in between. The CDR3 DNA sequence: TGTGCCAGCAGCCCCCCAGAGGGGGTGACCCAGTACTTC. Translating gives CASSPPEGVTQYF.

This chain uses TRBV19 with TRBJ2-5, with 8 positions matching TRBD2. The CDR3 runs to 16 residues. With 5 bases clipped from V and 1 base from J, the junction kept 9 bases outside the gene matches. Germline V gives CDR1 LNHDA, CDR2 SQIVND (reference sequence). The CDR3 loop is CASSSVAGILQETQYF. The CDR3 nucleotides are TGTGCCAGTAGTTCGGTAGCGGGGATTCTCCAAGAGACCCAGTACTTC.

This chain uses TRBV27 with TRBJ1-3; 7 bases are shared with TRBD1. V shed 5 bases, J shed 4 bases, and the junction held 5 bases outside the gene matches. Germline values: CDR1 MNHEY, CDR2 SMNVEV (reference sequence). There are 14 residues in the CDR3. In DNA, the CDR3 is TGTGCCAGCAGTCAAGGGACAGCCGGAAACACCATATATTTT. Encoded protein: CASSQGTAGNTIYF.

The rearrangement links TRBV27 to TRBJ2-7; 8 nucleotides agree with TRBD1. Per germline, CDR1 MNHEY and CDR2 SMNVEV (reference sequence). Trimming took 5 bases from V and 4 from J; bases not matched to a gene: 7. This CDR3 region has 14 residues. The CDR3 DNA follows: TGTGCCAGCAGTCCCGGGCAGGGGGCTTACGAGCAGTACTTC. Its protein is CASSPGQGAYEQYF.

This rearrangement joins TRBV11-2 to TRBJ2-2; D may correspond to TRBD1 or TRBD2 (5 bases each). V shed 5 bases and J shed 4 bases, with 11 bases lying between them. The CDR3 is 14 amino acids. The germline V gene encodes CDR1 SGHAT and CDR2 FQNNGV. The CDR3 sequence is CASSHDGTTGELFF. The CDR3 coding sequence is TGTGCCAGCAGCCACGACGGGACCACCGGGGAGCTGTTTTTT.

The V and J genes are TRBV5-6 and TRBJ2-2, with TRBD2 matching over 11 bases. CDR3 length: 17 residues. Germline V CDR1 and CDR2: SGHDT, YYEEEE. V lost 4 bases, J lost 2 bases, and 7 bases stayed unmatched. As DNA, the CDR3 is TGTGCCAGCAGCCCAAGGACTAGCGGGCCTAACACCGGGGAGCTGTTTTTT. This translates into CASSPRTSGPNTGELFF.

This CDR3 is CASSQPSGGAMSPLYEQYF. The CDR3 nucleotides are TGTGCCAGCAGCCAACCAAGCGGGGGGGCCATGAGTCCCCTCTACGAGCAGTACTTC. The chain carries TRBV3-1 (or the pseudogene TRBV3-2) and TRBJ2-7; 10 positions agree with TRBD2. Unmatched junction bases numbered 16, after V lost 2 bases and J lost 3 bases. From germline, CDR1 is LGHDT and CDR2 YNNKEL (reference sequence). This CDR3 contains 19 residues.

In its sample, this clone was seen once. V gene TRBV6-5 combines with J gene TRBJ2-7; 9 bases are shared with TRBD1. Germline CDR1 and CDR2: MNHEY and SVGAGI. The CDR3 runs 15 residues. V lost 6 bases, J lost 1 base, and 7 bases stayed unmatched. CDR3 loop: CASSATQGASYEQYF. CDR3 DNA: TGTGCCAGCAGCGCAACACAGGGGGCATCCTACGAGCAGTACTTC.

The chain has TRBV19 and TRBJ1-2; no definite D call. The CDR3 loop spans 16 amino acids. Germline CDR1 reads LNHDA; CDR2 reads SQIVND (reference sequence). The V end was cut by 9 bases, the J end by 8 bases, with 28 bases between. The CDR3 nucleotides read TGTGCCAGCGATGCCCCTTTTGACGGGGTACCGAACGGCTACACCTTC. This codes for CASDAPFDGVPNGYTF.

The chain links TRBV27 to TRBJ2-1; weak D call: TRBD2 (6 bases). The CDR3 spans 11 residues. In germline, CDR1 is MNHEY, CDR2 SMNVEV (reference sequence). V was shortened by 2 bases and J by 13 bases, with 9 bases between the two germline ends. CDR3 sequence: CASSLGGVQFF. CDR3 in DNA: TGTGCCAGCAGTTTAGGAGGGGTACAGTTCTTC.

A single count supports this clone. This rearrangement joins TRBV7-9 to TRBJ2-7; no definite D call. Germline assignment: CDR1 SEHNR and CDR2 FQNEAQ (reference sequence). This CDR3 comprises 13 residues. The V end lost 3 bases, the J end lost 4 bases, and 10 bases lay between the germline ends. The CDR3 loop is CASSLLNGYEQYF. The CDR3 bases are TGTGCCAGCAGCTTGCTTAACGGGTACGAGCAGTACTTC.

V gene TRBV14 combines with J gene TRBJ2-2; 8 bases match TRBD1. V was pared by 3 bases and J by 5 bases, with 5 bases of the junction left unmatched. Germline V gene lookup returns CDR1 SGHDN and CDR2 FVKESK. The CDR3 loop spans 15 amino acids. DNA of the CDR3: TGTGCCAGCAGCCATCGGACAGGGAGGACCGGGGAGCTGTTTTTT. It translates to CASSHRTGRTGELFF.